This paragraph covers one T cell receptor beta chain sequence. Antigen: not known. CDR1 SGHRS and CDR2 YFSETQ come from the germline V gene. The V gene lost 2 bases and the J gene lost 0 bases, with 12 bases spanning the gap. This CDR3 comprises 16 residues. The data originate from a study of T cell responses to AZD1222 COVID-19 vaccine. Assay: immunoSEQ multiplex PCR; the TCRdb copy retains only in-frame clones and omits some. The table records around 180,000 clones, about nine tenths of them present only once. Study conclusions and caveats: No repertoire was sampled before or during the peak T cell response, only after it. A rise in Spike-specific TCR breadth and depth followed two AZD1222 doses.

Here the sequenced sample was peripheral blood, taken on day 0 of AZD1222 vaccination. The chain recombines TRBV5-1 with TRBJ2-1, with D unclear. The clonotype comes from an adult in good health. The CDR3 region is CASSLTGVSSYNEQFF. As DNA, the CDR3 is TGCGCCAGCAGCTTAACGGGCGTTAGCTCCTACAATGAGCAGTTCTTC.